This T cell receptor (beta chain) was recovered during a study of low-dose radiotherapy and immunotherapy resistance in tumors. Background on the study: Each two-week cycle included intravenous cyclophosphamide 200 mg/m2, given one day before radiation and immunotherapy.

Primers targeting TRAV and TRBV primed first-strand cDNA, covering alpha and beta chains. The PCR that amplified TCRs ran for around 21 cycles, relying on a constant-region primer and a V-primer adapter. TCRdb reanalysed the reads using MiXCR and keeps one entry per CDR3 protein. The sample has around 7,300 distinct CDR3 sequences, 80% to 90% seen once. Every donor was treated with nivolumab, ipilimumab, aspirin, low-dose cyclophosphamide and also low-dose radiotherapy. Looked up from germline, CDR1 is MNHEY and CDR2 is SMNVEV (reference sequence). CDR3 length: 17 residues. Trimming removed 1 base at V and 2 bases at J, with 16 bases between.

The receptor was isolated from a human donor with advanced metastatic prostate, ovarian, gallbladder or colorectal cancer (not recorded which). This table probably holds off-target reads from a library built for another chain. This chain connects TRBV27 to TRBJ2-3, with D possibly matching TRBD2 (6 bases). The CDR3 loop reads CASSLWAPLGLTDTQYF. The DNA of the CDR3 is TGTGCCAGCAGTTTATGGGCCCCCCTGGGACTCACAGATACGCAGTATTTT.